This T cell receptor beta chain originates from a study of blood T cell repertoires in COVID-19. This CDR3 is 13 amino acids long. The V and J ends lost 3 bases and 4 bases respectively, with 10 bases between them. Germline CDR1 and CDR2: LNHDA and SQIVND (reference sequence). Repertoires were generated with immunoSEQ multiplex PCR, while TCRdb's copy carries only in-frame clones and drops some. Here the sample spans 35,000 to 40,000 clones, around 84% being singletons. Sequencing was performed on peripheral blood. The chain couples TRBV19 to TRBJ2-7; D call uncertain. The receptor was isolated from a man aged 60 to 75 with COVID-19, enrolled during active disease. The CDR3, as DNA: TGTGCCAGTAGTATCAGAAAGTTTTACGAGCAGTACTTC. This codes for CASSIRKFYEQYF.